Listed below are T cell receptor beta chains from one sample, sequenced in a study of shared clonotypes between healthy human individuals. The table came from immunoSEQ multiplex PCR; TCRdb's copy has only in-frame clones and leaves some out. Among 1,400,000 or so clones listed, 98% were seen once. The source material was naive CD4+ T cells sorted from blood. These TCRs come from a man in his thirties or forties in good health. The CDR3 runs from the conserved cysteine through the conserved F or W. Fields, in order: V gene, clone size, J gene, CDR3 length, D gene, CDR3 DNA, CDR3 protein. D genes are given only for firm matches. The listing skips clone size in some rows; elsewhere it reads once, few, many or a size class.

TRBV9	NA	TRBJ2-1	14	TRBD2	TGTGCCAGCAGTCGACTAGCGGGAGATGGTGAGCAGTTCTTC	CASSRLAGDGEQFF
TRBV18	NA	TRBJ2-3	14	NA	TGTGCCAGCTCGCTCTTAGGGGCCACAGATACGCAGTATTTT	CASSLLGATDTQYF
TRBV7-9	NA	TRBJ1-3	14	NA	TGTGCCAGCAGCGCAGGGGACTCTGGAAACACCATATATTTT	CASSAGDSGNTIYF
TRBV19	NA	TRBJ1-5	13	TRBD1	TGTGCCAGTAATACGGACAGGCGACAGCCCCAGCATTTT	CASNTDRRQPQHF
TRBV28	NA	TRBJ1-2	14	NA	TGTGCCAGCAGTCTCGCCACTACCCTCTATGGCTACACCTTC	CASSLATTLYGYTF
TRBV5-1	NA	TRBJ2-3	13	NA	TGCGCCAGCAGCTTCCAGGGCACAGATACGCAGTATTTT	CASSFQGTDTQYF
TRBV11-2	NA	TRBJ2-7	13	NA	TGTGCCAGCAGCGACAGGAGCTCCTACGAGCAGTACTTC	CASSDRSSYEQYF
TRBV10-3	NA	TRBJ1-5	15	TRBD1	TGTGCCATCAGTGATCCGGGACAGGGAAATCAGCCCCAGCATTTT	CAISDPGQGNQPQHF
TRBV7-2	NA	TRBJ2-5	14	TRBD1	TGTGCCAGCAGCTCGGACAGGGGTCGAGAGACCCAGTACTTC	CASSSDRGRETQYF
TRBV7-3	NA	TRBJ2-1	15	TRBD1	TGTGCCAGCAGCAGGACAGGGTTCTCCTACAATGAGCAGTTCTTC	CASSRTGFSYNEQFF
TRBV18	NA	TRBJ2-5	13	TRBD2	TGTGCCAGCTCACTTCGGGAGGTTGAGACCCAGTACTTC	CASSLREVETQYF
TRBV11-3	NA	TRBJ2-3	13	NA	TGTGCCAGCAGCTTGCTTACGGGGCTTACGCAGTATTTT	CASSLLTGLTQYF
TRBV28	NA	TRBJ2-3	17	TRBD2	TGTGCCAGCCTTCATCGGACTAGCGGGAGCGGGACAGATACGCAGTATTTT	CASLHRTSGSGTDTQYF
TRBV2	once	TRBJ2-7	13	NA	TGTGCCAGCAAAGACAGTGGATCCTACGAGCAGTACTTC	CASKDSGSYEQYF
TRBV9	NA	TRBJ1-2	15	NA	TGTGCCAGCAGCGTAGGTGGTCAACTTGTCTATGGCTACACCTTC	CASSVGGQLVYGYTF